The TCR beta chain described here comes from a study of molecular identifiers for immune sequencing clone quantification. This clonotype has ten or more counts. V shed 1 base, J shed 8 bases, and the junction held 11 bases outside the gene matches. Germline CDR1 and CDR2: SGHTA and FQGNSA. CDR3 length equals 16 residues. Bulk TCR library preparation followed previously described methods with listed TCR primers. TCRdb recomputed calls from the PCR reads with MiXCR, one row per CDR3 protein. The data hold around 480,000 distinct CDR3 sequences, with roughly 24% observed a single time. Sequencing was performed on naive CD8+ T cells from blood, with Jurkat cell RNA spiked in. As for subset: FACS-sorted CD8+CD4-CCR7+CD45RA+ naive T cells. The rearrangement links TRBV7-2 to TRBJ2-1, with 7 bases lining up with TRBD2. This sequence was found in a human donor in good health. Some libraries in this study had Jurkat cell RNA spiked in. CDR3 residues: CASSLGGLVHRDEQFF. DNA of the CDR3: TGTGCCAGCAGCTTAGGAGGACTAGTTCATCGGGATGAGCAGTTCTTC. Filled out from reference TRBV7-2 and TRBJ2-1, the complete variable domain reads GAGVSQSPSNKVTEKGKDVELRCDPISGHTALYWYRQSLGQGLEFLIYFQGNSAPDKSGLPSDRFSAERTGGSVSTLTIQRTQQEDSAVYLCASSLGGLVHRDEQFFGPGTRLTVL.